A selection of T cell receptor beta chains follows, all from one sample in a study of siplizumab effects on memory and regulatory T cells. The data were produced by immunoSEQ multiplex PCR, yet TCRdb's version contains in-frame clones alone and is incomplete. The top ten clones hold approximately 0.17% of a sample with about 120,000 clones, over 85% of them seen once. The sequencing sample was made of non-Treg CD4+ T cells sorted from blood. Receptor source: a human donor in good health. The CDR3 runs from the conserved cysteine through the conserved F or W. The D gene is left open where the match is weak. Clone size, where shown, is once, few, many, or a class for clones that have expanded.

v_gene	abundance	j_gene	d_gene	CDR3aa	CDR3nt
TRBV6-5	once	TRBJ1-2	NA	CASSYSNSYGYTF	TGTGCCAGCAGTTATTCTAACTCTTATGGCTACACCTTC
TRBV19	NA	TRBJ2-5	TRBD1	CASSSRDRIPRQTQYF	TGTGCCAGTAGTTCCCGGGACAGGATTCCTCGACAGACCCAGTACTTC
TRBV6-1	NA	TRBJ1-2	NA	CASSEAVNYGYTF	TGTGCCAGCAGTGAAGCGGTTAACTATGGCTACACCTTC
TRBV15	NA	TRBJ1-1	NA	CATSRDRVGTEAFF	TGTGCCACCAGCAGGGATCGGGTAGGCACTGAAGCTTTCTTT
TRBV15	once	TRBJ2-2	NA	CATSRAPGILNTGELFF	TGTGCCACCAGCAGAGCTCCGGGGATACTAAACACCGGGGAGCTGTTTTTT
TRBV16	NA	TRBJ2-7	NA	CASSQFVAVSYEQYF	TGTGCCAGCAGCCAATTCGTGGCTGTCTCCTACGAGCAGTACTTC
TRBV6-5	NA	TRBJ1-1	NA	CASSYGGVNTEAFF	TGTGCCAGCAGTTACGGGGGCGTGAACACTGAAGCTTTCTTT
TRBV30	NA	TRBJ2-1	NA	CAWSVLAGLYNEQFF	TGTGCCTGGAGTGTACTGGCGGGACTGTACAATGAGCAGTTCTTC
TRBV9	NA	TRBJ2-2	TRBD2	CASSVGGMGTGELFF	TGTGCCAGCAGCGTCGGGGGGATGGGAACCGGGGAGCTGTTTTTT
TRBV5-6	NA	TRBJ2-1	TRBD1	CASSSHLRDRDWNEQFF	TGTGCCAGCAGCTCGCACCTCCGGGACAGGGACTGGAATGAGCAGTTCTTC
TRBV27	NA	TRBJ2-5	NA	CASRGAGAETQYF	TGTGCCAGCCGGGGGGCCGGGGCGGAGACCCAGTACTTC
TRBV30	NA	TRBJ1-5	NA	CAWSPGEAQPQHF	TGTGCCTGGAGTCCAGGGGAGGCTCAGCCCCAGCATTTT
TRBV11-3	NA	TRBJ2-7	TRBD1	CASSPGTGNYEQYF	TGTGCCAGCAGCCCTGGGACAGGGAACTACGAGCAGTACTTC
TRBV27	NA	TRBJ1-5	TRBD1	CASSPQGAWQPQHF	TGTGCCAGCAGTCCACAGGGGGCTTGGCAGCCCCAGCATTTT
TRBV7-6	NA	TRBJ2-5	NA	CASSADVGFIETQYF	TGTGCCAGCAGCGCCGACGTAGGGTTTATAGAGACCCAGTACTTC
TRBV28	NA	TRBJ2-7	NA	CASTRVYEQYF	TGTGCCAGCACCAGGGTGTACGAGCAGTACTTC
TRBV5-1	once	TRBJ2-3	TRBD1	CASSWARGQGTDTQYF	TGCGCCAGCAGCTGGGCCCGGGGACAGGGCACAGATACGCAGTATTTT
TRBV19	NA	TRBJ1-1	NA	CASSTPGAPGEAFF	TGTGCCAGTAGTACCCCTGGGGCGCCAGGGGAAGCTTTCTTT
TRBV18	NA	TRBJ1-1	NA	CASSPVPGSEAFF	TGTGCCAGCTCACCAGTTCCCGGGTCTGAAGCTTTCTTT
TRBV7-2	NA	TRBJ2-5	NA	CASSWERGETQYF	TGTGCCAGCAGCTGGGAGAGGGGGGAGACCCAGTACTTC
TRBV10-3	NA	TRBJ2-5	NA	CASARGLQETQYF	TGTGCCAGCGCACGGGGTCTACAAGAGACCCAGTACTTC
TRBV7-7	NA	TRBJ1-1	NA	CANPGHPNTEAFF	TGTGCCAATCCGGGACACCCGAACACTGAAGCTTTCTTT
TRBV27	NA	TRBJ2-2	TRBD2	CASSLGTTKGGELFF	TGTGCCAGCAGTCTCGGGACTACCAAGGGCGGGGAGCTGTTTTTT
TRBV5-1	NA	TRBJ2-5	TRBD2	CASSSGTSGGETQYF	TGCGCCAGCAGCTCCGGGACTAGCGGGGGGGAGACCCAGTACTTC
TRBV28	NA	TRBJ2-7	NA	CASSNVQRTLYEQYF	TGTGCCAGCAGCAACGTACAGAGAACCCTATACGAGCAGTACTTC
TRBV4-1	once	TRBJ1-5	NA	CASSQALYSNQPQHF	TGCGCCAGCAGCCAAGCCCTTTATAGCAATCAGCCCCAGCATTTT
TRBV6-5	NA	TRBJ2-7	TRBD2	CASARLAGTHYEQYF	TGTGCCAGCGCGAGACTAGCGGGGACCCACTACGAGCAGTACTTC
TRBV19	once	TRBJ1-5	NA	CATQTAYGAFQPQHF	TGTGCCACCCAGACCGCCTACGGAGCTTTTCAGCCCCAGCATTTT
TRBV28	NA	TRBJ1-2	TRBD1	CASSDPGTGSYGYTF	TGTGCCAGCAGTGATCCCGGGACAGGCTCCTATGGCTACACCTTC
TRBV5-4	NA	TRBJ2-5	NA	CASSPQRNQETQYF	TGTGCCAGCAGCCCGCAGCGAAACCAAGAGACCCAGTACTTC
TRBV29-1	NA	TRBJ1-4	NA	CSVEGEGAATNEKLFF	TGCAGCGTTGAAGGCGAAGGGGCTGCAACTAATGAAAAACTGTTTTTT
TRBV7-2	NA	TRBJ1-2	NA	CASSLISGEAYGYTF	TGTGCCAGCAGCTTAATCTCAGGGGAGGCCTATGGCTACACCTTC
TRBV4-1	NA	TRBJ2-2	NA	CASSRGEPGGELFF	TGCGCCAGCAGCCGGGGAGAACCCGGCGGGGAGCTGTTTTTT
TRBV28	NA	TRBJ2-1	TRBD1	CASSLRGTAYNEQFF	TGTGCCAGCAGTTTAAGAGGGACAGCTTACAATGAGCAGTTCTTC
TRBV19	NA	TRBJ2-3	TRBD2	CASSTSGTSGWDTQYF	TGTGCCAGTAGTACGTCCGGGACTAGCGGCTGGGATACGCAGTATTTT
TRBV30	NA	TRBJ1-1	NA	CAWMLDSVNTEAFF	TGTGCCTGGATGCTGGATAGTGTGAACACTGAAGCTTTCTTT
TRBV6-1	once	TRBJ1-6	NA	CASSRDSPLHF	TGTGCCAGCAGCAGGGATTCACCCCTCCACTTT
TRBV19	NA	TRBJ1-1	NA	CASSNQGGTEAFF	TGTGCCAGTAGTAACCAGGGAGGAACTGAAGCTTTCTTT
TRBV11-1	NA	TRBJ2-3	NA	CASSPATDTQYF	TGTGCCAGCAGCCCAGCTACAGATACGCAGTATTTT
TRBV7-3	NA	TRBJ2-3	TRBD2	CASSQGTSGDTQYF	TGTGCCAGCAGCCAAGGGACTAGCGGGGATACGCAGTATTTT
TRBV6-6	NA	TRBJ2-7	TRBD1	CASRQGSYEQYF	TGTGCCTCCCGACAGGGTTCCTACGAGCAGTACTTC
TRBV19	NA	TRBJ2-3	NA	CASSIVTDSDTQYF	TGTGCCAGTAGTATTGTCACAGACTCAGATACGCAGTATTTT
TRBV5-1	NA	TRBJ2-6	TRBD1	CASSSQDRVGANVLTF	TGCGCCAGCAGTTCCCAAGACAGGGTCGGAGCCAACGTCCTGACTTTC
TRBV18	NA	TRBJ2-7	NA	CASSPPAESYEQYF	TGTGCCAGCTCTCCCCCGGCCGAATCCTACGAGCAGTACTTC
TRBV5-4	NA	TRBJ2-3	NA	CASSLGVGGNTDTQYF	TGTGCCAGCAGCTTGGGGGTGGGTGGAAACACAGATACGCAGTATTTT
TRBV11-2	NA	TRBJ2-3	TRBD2	CASSGLAGGTDTQYF	TGTGCCAGCAGCGGACTAGCGGGGGGCACAGATACGCAGTATTTT
TRBV14	NA	TRBJ2-7	TRBD1	CASSQAGGFYEQYF	TGTGCCAGCAGCCAGGCAGGGGGCTTCTACGAGCAGTACTTC
TRBV11-2	NA	TRBJ1-4	TRBD1	CASTQGVEEKLFF	TGTGCCAGCACCCAGGGGGTAGAAGAAAAACTGTTTTTT
TRBV30	NA	TRBJ1-1	TRBD1	CAWTGQMNTEAFF	TGTGCCTGGACGGGACAGATGAACACTGAAGCTTTCTTT
TRBV6-6	NA	TRBJ1-5	TRBD1	CASSHRDRDFRPQHF	TGTGCCAGCAGTCACCGGGACAGAGATTTTAGGCCCCAGCATTTT
TRBV29-1	NA	TRBJ1-2	NA	CSVAGSDGYTF	TGCAGCGTTGCCGGGTCGGATGGCTACACCTTC
TRBV27	NA	TRBJ1-6	TRBD1	CASTYRGRYSPLHF	TGTGCCAGCACTTACAGGGGACGGTACTCACCCCTCCACTTT
TRBV5-1	NA	TRBJ2-3	NA	CASSSNYEYTQYF	TGCGCCAGCAGCTCTAACTATGAGTATACGCAGTATTTT
TRBV7-9	once	TRBJ2-7	TRBD2	CASSFRGVDEQYF	TGTGCCAGCAGCTTCCGGGGGGTTGATGAGCAGTACTTC
TRBV5-6	NA	TRBJ1-3	NA	CASSLRGPSGNTIYF	TGTGCCAGCAGCTTAAGGGGCCCCTCTGGAAACACCATATATTTT
TRBV5-1	NA	TRBJ1-5	TRBD1	CASSLGTGVQPQHF	TGCGCCAGCAGCTTAGGGACAGGGGTTCAGCCCCAGCATTTT